This passage covers 7 T cell receptor beta chains from one sample sequenced in a study of T cell repertoires in cytomegalovirus infection. No antigens are known for them. MiXCR, applied by TCRdb to the reads, yields one record per CDR3 protein. The table includes 640,000 or so distinct CDR3 sequences, 30% to 35% detected once. The sample was cultured PBMCs, taken from culture after CMV antigen stimulation. The receptors derive from a human donor in good health (CMV status not recorded). Some clones in this sample may be carry-over from other donors' samples.

This clonotype was seen a few times. The V gene is TRBV7-9, the J gene TRBJ2-1; TRBD1 might be the D (6 bases). CDR3 size: 14 residues. V gave up 6 bases and J gave up 5 bases, with 14 bases separating them. CDR1 SEHNR and CDR2 FQNEAQ come from the germline V gene (reference sequence). The CDR3 is CASRGTGIDNEQFF. DNA of the CDR3: TGTGCCAGCAGGGGAACAGGGATAGACAATGAGCAGTTCTTC.

The chain joins TRBV12-3 or TRBV12-4 to TRBJ2-5; tentatively, D is TRBD1 (6 bases). The CDR3 is 14 residues long. V was pared by 7 bases and J by 4 bases, with 16 bases between. The CDR3, as DNA: TGTGCCAGCACCCCTCCGACAGGAGGAGAGACCCAGTACTTC. Protein sequence: CASTPPTGGETQYF.

This sequence joins TRBV30 and TRBJ1-1, with D unclear. The CDR3 runs to 12 residues. The germline CDR1 and CDR2 sequences are GTSNPN and SVGIG (reference sequence). Trimming shortened V by 2 bases and J by 0 bases, and 4 bases separated the two germline ends. The CDR3 DNA reads as TGTGCCTGGAGTAGGATGAACACTGAAGCTTTCTTT. This encodes CAWSRMNTEAFF.

The V and J genes are TRBV20-1 and TRBJ2-1; no clear D. The V gene's germline CDR1 is DFQATT and CDR2 SNEGSKA (reference sequence). Trimming left V 3 bases short and J 1 base short, with 10 bases between. CDR3 length equals 14 residues. The CDR3 sequence is CSASGQISYNEQFF. CDR3 DNA: TGCAGTGCTAGTGGTCAAATTTCCTACAATGAGCAGTTCTTC.

Only a few counts were recorded for this clonotype. The V call is TRBV6-1, the J call TRBJ2-7; 10 bases agree with TRBD1. This CDR3 region has 14 residues. J was trimmed by 3 bases and V by 6 bases; bases with no gene match: 5. The germline gives CDR1 MNHNS, CDR2 SASEGT. The CDR3 sequence: CASRPGQGVYEQYF. Written as DNA, the CDR3 is TGTGCCAGCAGACCCGGACAGGGGGTCTACGAGCAGTACTTC.

The CDR3 protein is CASSEGQRGAYEQYF. The CDR3 coding sequence is TGTGCCAGCAGTGAAGGGCAGCGGGGTGCCTACGAGCAGTACTTC. The gene calls are TRBV2 and TRBJ2-7, with 7 positions matching TRBD2. The germline gives CDR1 SNHLY, CDR2 FYNNEI. Trimming took 1 base from V and 2 from J; bases not matched to a gene: 5. The CDR3 has 15 residues.

This clonotype was seen ten or more times. This CDR3 reads CASSPGGTNTEAFF. DNA of the CDR3: TGTGCCAGTAGTCCAGGGGGCACGAACACTGAAGCTTTCTTT. The V gene is TRBV19, the J gene TRBJ1-1, with TRBD1 matching 8 bases. CDR1 and CDR2 (germline): LNHDA, SQIVND (reference sequence). Losses at the gene ends were 5 bases for V and 1 base for J; bases not matched to a gene: 3. The CDR3 is 14 residues long.